This paragraph covers one TCR beta chain sequence. The conserved closing phenylalanine or tryptophan is absent in this CDR3, likely reflecting a read error. A J-beta primer mix and a sample-barcoded 5' primer were used in a second PCR of about 6 to 12 cycles. TCRdb fed the 5' RACE reads into MiXCR, producing one record per CDR3 protein. The table has 790,000 or so distinct CDR3 sequences, less than 60% seen once; the top ten hold around a sixth. This entry belongs to a study of blood T cells in healthy people across ages. Germline V gives CDR1 SEHNR, CDR2 FQNEAQ (reference sequence). The CDR3 contains 13 residues.

This clonotype was sampled from an older man in good health. V and J are TRBV7-9 and TRBJ1-2; D is perhaps TRBD1 (5 bases). The sequenced material came from blood. The CDR3 region has the DNA TGTGCAAGCAGCTTAGAGAATTGGGACGGCTACACCTCC. It specifies CASSLENWDGYTS.